The source of this T cell receptor beta chain is a study of a mutant IDH1 vaccine in newly diagnosed glioma. About the study: Before enrollment, patients got radiotherapy alone, temozolomide alone, or mostly the combination.

General study results and limits: Of all patients, around 94% showed vaccine-induced immune responses.

The method was immunoSEQ multiplex PCR; TCRdb's version includes in-frame clones alone and lacks a portion of them. The repertoire includes roughly 99,000 clones, roughly 90% of them detected once, and approximately 0.57% sits in the top ten. Turning to this clone: Its antigen is not identified.

Regarding time point: baseline, week 1 (first vaccination visit). Treatment noted: pre-vaccination baseline after standard-of-care therapy. Astrocytomas found in donors were new, WHO grade 3 or 4, IDH1-mutant and ATRX-lost. The specimen was PBMCs, collected from a glioma patient treated with radiotherapy, temozolomide or both. This clonotype was obtained from a woman between 50 and 59 years old with glioma.

The DNA for the CDR3 is TGTGCCAGCAGTTACGGGACAGACAGAGATACGCAGTATTTT. It encodes CASSYGTDRDTQYF. V is TRBV6-6 and J is TRBJ2-3; TRBD1 matches 7 bases. CDR1 MNHNY and CDR2 SVGAGI come from the germline V gene (reference sequence). This CDR3 region has 14 residues. V trimming: 2 bases; J trimming: 5 bases; junction bases outside the gene matches: 4.